This passage covers 23 T cell receptor beta chains from one sample sequenced in a study of blood T cells in healthy people across ages. The second PCR ran about 7 to 12 cycles with a sample-barcoded 5' primer and J-beta primers. TCRdb reprocessed the 5' RACE reads with MiXCR, giving one entry per CDR3 protein. The repertoire includes approximately 1.5 million distinct CDR3 sequences, about 35% of them detected once, and roughly 10% sits in the top ten. The sample comprised blood. All receptors derive from a woman under 40 in good health.

This clonotype appeared a few times. Here the CDR3 reads CAWRPGITEAFF. The DNA of the CDR3 is TGTGCCTGGAGACCTGGGATCACTGAAGCTTTCTTT. The genes are TRBV30 and TRBJ1-1; D is unclear. Trimming removed 3 bases from V and 4 bases from J, with 9 bases in between. Per germline, CDR1 GTSNPN and CDR2 SVGIG (reference sequence). The CDR3 is 12 amino acids.

The table lists this clonotype with a few counts. The V gene is TRBV27, the J gene TRBJ1-5; TRBD1 matches 9 bases. Germline CDR1 reads MNHEY; CDR2 reads SMNVEV (reference sequence). This CDR3 spans 16 amino acids. With V trimmed by 5 bases and J by 5 bases, 10 bases remained unmatched. The CDR3: CASSRKGQGRDQPQHF. The CDR3 DNA reads as TGTGCCAGCAGTCGCAAGGGACAGGGAAGGGATCAGCCCCAGCATTTT.

This chain joins TRBV6-5 and TRBJ2-1; 13 bases are shared with TRBD2. CDR1 MNHEY and CDR2 SVGAGI come from the germline V gene. The CDR3 sequence is 16 residues long. V dropped 5 bases and J dropped 4; count of bases not matched to a gene: 5. The CDR3 DNA reads TGTGCCAGCAGTATCAAGGGACTAGCGGGATACAATGAGCAGTTCTTC. It yields the protein CASSIKGLAGYNEQFF.

The J gene is TRBJ2-4, the V gene TRBV9; D possibly corresponds to TRBD1 (5 bases). The J call may be mistaken, given a closer DNA end match to TRBJ2-7. This CDR3 spans 15 amino acids. CDR1 and CDR2 from the germline V gene are SGDLS and YYNGEE. This CDR3 reads CASSVEGLTSYEQYF. Written as DNA, the CDR3 is TGTGCCAGCAGCGTAGAGGGGCTAACATCCTACGAGCAGTACTTC.

This clonotype was seen many times. The rearrangement joins TRBV14 to TRBJ1-4; D not certain. The CDR3 spans 16 residues. Trimming shortened V by 0 bases and J by 8 bases, and 16 bases separated the two germline ends. In germline, CDR1 is SGHDN, CDR2 FVKESK. CDR3 in DNA: TGTGCCAGCAGCCAAGAAGGCCAGCCTACACCCGAAAAACTGTTTTTT. It is translated as CASSQEGQPTPEKLFF.

A few counts support this clonotype. This chain connects TRBV29-1 to TRBJ2-5; D might be TRBD2 (6 bases). The CDR3 extends over 15 amino acids. Germline CDR1 reads SQVTM; CDR2 reads ANQGSEA. Trimming removed 5 bases from V and 4 bases from J, with 20 bases in between. CDR3: CSVFGADMGGETQYF. DNA of the CDR3: TGCAGCGTTTTTGGGGCGGATATGGGGGGAGAGACCCAGTACTTC.

In this sample, this clonotype turned up a few times. The gene calls are TRBV12-3 or TRBV12-4 and TRBJ2-3; no reliable D call. The CDR3 spans 14 residues. V was trimmed by 6 bases and J by 6 bases, leaving 16 bases between them. The CDR3 DNA reads as TGTGCCAGCAGGCAAGCTGGCAACCGGGATACGCAGTATTTT. The encoded protein is CASRQAGNRDTQYF.

This clonotype turned up a few times. This sequence joins TRBV6-1 and TRBJ2-3; D unresolved. The CDR3 spans 15 residues. V was trimmed by 7 bases and J by 0 bases, leaving 14 bases between them. Germline V gene sequence: CDR1 MNHNS, CDR2 SASEGT. The CDR3 sequence is CASTFQAGSTDTQYF. The CDR3 region has the DNA TGTGCCAGCACGTTTCAGGCCGGGAGCACAGATACGCAGTATTTT.

This clonotype has only a few counts. The chain uses TRBV27 and TRBJ2-5; TRBD1 matches 7 bases. This CDR3 is 16 amino acids long. V was clipped by 2 bases and J by 10 bases; unmatched bases: 16. Germline V gene lookup returns CDR1 MNHEY and CDR2 SMNVEV (reference sequence). DNA of the CDR3: TGTGCCAGCAGTTTAGGGCCGGACAGGTGGGGAAGGGACCAGTACTTC. This gives the protein CASSLGPDRWGRDQYF.

This clonotype was detected only a few times. The chain has TRBV3-1 and TRBJ2-1; D is unclear. V lost 1 base to trimming and J lost 0 bases, with 10 bases between them. The CDR3 contains 16 residues. Per germline, CDR1 LGHDT and CDR2 YNNKEL (reference sequence). CDR3 sequence (DNA): TGTGCCAGCAGCCAAGGTCTCTATAGCTCCTACAATGAGCAGTTCTTC. Protein product: CASSQGLYSSYNEQFF.

The chain combines TRBV7-8 with TRBJ2-5; 13 bases align to TRBD2. The CDR3 is 16 amino acids. In germline, CDR1 is SGHVS, CDR2 FQNEAQ. V shed 4 bases, J shed 7 bases, and the junction held 9 bases outside the gene matches. For the CDR3, the DNA is TGTGCCAGCAGCTGGGGACTAGCGGGGTCAGGGGGGACCCAGTACTTC. Amino acid sequence: CASSWGLAGSGGTQYF.

Judged by abundance, this clonotype is medium-sized (0.01 to 0.1%). The chain has TRBV3-1 and TRBJ2-1; no clear D gene. The germline V gene has CDR1 LGHDT and CDR2 YNNKEL (reference sequence). V dropped 1 base and J dropped 6 bases, with 13 bases sitting between them. The CDR3 spans 15 residues. CDR3 nucleotides: TGTGCCAGCAGCCAAGGGGGTGTTTCCATCAATGAGCAGTTCTTC. Its protein product is CASSQGGVSINEQFF.

The CDR3 spells CSAGPLTKGETQYF. CDR3 nucleotide sequence: TGCAGTGCTGGGCCTTTAACAAAGGGAGAGACCCAGTACTTC. The chain is built from TRBV20-1 and TRBJ2-5; no firm D call. CDR1 DFQATT and CDR2 SNEGSKA come from the germline V gene (reference sequence). The CDR3 covers 14 residues. V lost 5 bases, J lost 4 bases, and 17 bases lay in between.

This clonotype was counted ten times or more. V and J are TRBV5-5 and TRBJ2-7; 9 bases line up with TRBD1. Germline V lookup: CDR1 SGHKS, CDR2 YYEKEE (reference sequence). This CDR3 is built from 15 residues. Trimming at V came to 4 bases and at J to 2 bases, leaving 7 bases not matched to a gene. The CDR3 bases are TGTGCCAGCAGCCCGGAGGGACAGGGAACCTACGAGCAGTACTTC. Protein: CASSPEGQGTYEQYF.

The chain recombines TRBV7-2 with TRBJ2-2; D uncertain. V lost 6 bases and J 1 base, leaving 9 bases between the germline ends. The CDR3 length is 14 residues. In germline, CDR1 is SGHTA, CDR2 FQGNSA. The CDR3 here is CASRPDQNTGELFF. The CDR3 DNA sequence: TGTGCCAGCAGACCCGACCAGAACACCGGGGAGCTGTTTTTT.

The chain joins TRBV5-1 to TRBJ2-5, with 9 bases lining up with TRBD1. From germline, CDR1 is SGHRS and CDR2 YFSETQ. The CDR3 runs to 15 residues. V shed 4 bases and J 0 bases; nucleotides not matched to a gene: 4. CDR3 in DNA: TGCGCCAGCAGCACGGACAGGGGCCACCAAGAGACCCAGTACTTC. This sequence encodes CASSTDRGHQETQYF.

The rearrangement uses TRBV10-1 and TRBJ2-3; tentative D call: TRBD2 (6 bases). This CDR3 comprises 15 residues. Looked up from germline, CDR1 is WNHNN and CDR2 is SYGVQD (reference sequence). Trimming stripped 0 bases from V and 3 bases from J, with 10 bases between. The CDR3 coding sequence is TGCGCCAGCAGTGAGTCAGGCGGGAAGACAGATACGCAGTATTTT. It is translated as CASSESGGKTDTQYF.

The J gene is TRBJ2-5, the V gene TRBV18; D is ambiguous. V was shortened by 2 bases and J by 3 bases, with 13 bases between the two germline ends. Germline V gives CDR1 KGHSH, CDR2 LQKENI. CDR3 length: 15 residues. CDR3 amino acids: CASSPSSPKEETQYF. For the CDR3, the DNA is TGTGCCAGCTCACCATCATCGCCGAAGGAAGAGACCCAGTACTTC.

A word on this clonotype: A much bigger clone sits one base away, suggesting this may be a read error. The rearrangement links TRBV12-3 or TRBV12-4 to TRBJ2-3; the D call may be TRBD1 or TRBD2 (5 bases each). V gave up 7 bases and J gave up 5 bases, with 16 bases separating them. The CDR3 is 14 amino acids. CDR3 nucleotide sequence: TGTGCCAGCACCGGGGCGTCCATCAGAGATACGCAGTATTTT. Encoded protein: CASTGASIRDTQYF.

This clonotype has only a few counts. The rearrangement uses TRBV3-1 and TRBJ2-7, with TRBD2 as a possible D gene (6 bases). V lost 4 bases and J 4 bases, leaving 11 bases between the germline ends. This CDR3 comprises 13 residues. In germline, CDR1 is LGHDT, CDR2 YNNKEL (reference sequence). DNA of the CDR3: TGTGCCAGCAGCCGCGGGACCTTGTACGAGCAGTACTTC. Translated: CASSRGTLYEQYF.

Only a few counts were recorded for this clonotype. The chain joins TRBV20-1 to TRBJ1-2; D remains unclear. The V end was cut by 6 bases, the J end by 4 bases, with 12 bases between. The CDR3 has 12 amino acids. Germline V gene sequence: CDR1 DFQATT, CDR2 SNEGSKA (reference sequence). The CDR3 sequence: CSAIGASYGYTF. CDR3 coding DNA: TGCAGTGCCATTGGCGCTTCCTATGGCTACACCTTC.

This clonotype was seen ten or more times. The chain joins TRBV6-2 or TRBV6-3 to TRBJ1-6; no clear D. The germline V and J ends were trimmed by 0 bases and 7 bases, with 10 bases remaining between them. The CDR3 runs 15 residues. Germline V gene sequence: CDR1 MNHEY, CDR2 SVGEGT. The DNA of the CDR3 is TGTGCCAGCAGTTACTCGATCCTGGGGAATTCACCCCTCCACTTT. The encoded protein is CASSYSILGNSPLHF.

For this clonotype: This may be a read error, as it is one base from a much larger clone. This rearrangement joins TRBV4-1 to TRBJ2-1, with D maybe TRBD2 (6 bases). The V end was cut by 0 bases, the J end by 15 bases, with 15 bases between. CDR3 length: 13 residues. Germline-derived CDR1 and CDR2 are MGHRA and YSYEKL. CDR3 region: CASSQDDSGPRFF. CDR3 coding DNA: TGCGCCAGCAGCCAAGATGATAGCGGCCCTCGGTTCTTC.